Reported below is one T cell receptor beta chain. This CDR3 region has 12 residues. V dropped 10 bases and J dropped 1 base, with 9 bases sitting between them. Germline loops: CDR1 SGHTA, CDR2 FQGNSA. This sample stems from a study of CD8+ T cells in alopecia areata. Extraction and reverse transcription of RNA yielded cDNA as the sequencing template. Method: immunoSEQ multiplex PCR; TCRdb's copy keeps in-frame clones and lacks some. The sample shows approximately 280,000 clones, 58% of them seen only once. The sample's treatment: oral pan-JAK inhibitor, 5-10 mg twice daily. Sequencing was performed on CD4+ T cells sorted from blood, taken at week 24, from a patient treated with tofacitinib. The TCR originated in a human donor with alopecia areata. V gene TRBV7-2 combines with J gene TRBJ2-3, with D unclear. The CDR3 sequence: CATGWGTDTQYF. The DNA of the CDR3 is TGTGCCACCGGGTGGGGCACAGATACGCAGTATTTT.